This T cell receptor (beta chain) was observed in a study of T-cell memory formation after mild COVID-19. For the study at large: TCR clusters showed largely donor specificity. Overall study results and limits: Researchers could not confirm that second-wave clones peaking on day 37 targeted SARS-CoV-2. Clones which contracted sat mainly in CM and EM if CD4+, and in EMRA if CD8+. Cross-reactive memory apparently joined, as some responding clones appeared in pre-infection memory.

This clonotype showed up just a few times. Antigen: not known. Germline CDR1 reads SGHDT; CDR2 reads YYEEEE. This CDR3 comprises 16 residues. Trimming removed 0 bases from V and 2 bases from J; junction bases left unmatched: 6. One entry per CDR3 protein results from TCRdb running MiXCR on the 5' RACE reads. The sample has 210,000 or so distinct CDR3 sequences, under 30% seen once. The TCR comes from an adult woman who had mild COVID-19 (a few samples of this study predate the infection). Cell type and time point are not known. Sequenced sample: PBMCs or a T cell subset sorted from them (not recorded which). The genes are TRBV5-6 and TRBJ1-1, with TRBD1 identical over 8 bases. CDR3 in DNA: TGTGCCAGCAGCTTGGCACCGACAGGGGCCAACACTGAAGCTTTCTTT. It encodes CASSLAPTGANTEAFF.